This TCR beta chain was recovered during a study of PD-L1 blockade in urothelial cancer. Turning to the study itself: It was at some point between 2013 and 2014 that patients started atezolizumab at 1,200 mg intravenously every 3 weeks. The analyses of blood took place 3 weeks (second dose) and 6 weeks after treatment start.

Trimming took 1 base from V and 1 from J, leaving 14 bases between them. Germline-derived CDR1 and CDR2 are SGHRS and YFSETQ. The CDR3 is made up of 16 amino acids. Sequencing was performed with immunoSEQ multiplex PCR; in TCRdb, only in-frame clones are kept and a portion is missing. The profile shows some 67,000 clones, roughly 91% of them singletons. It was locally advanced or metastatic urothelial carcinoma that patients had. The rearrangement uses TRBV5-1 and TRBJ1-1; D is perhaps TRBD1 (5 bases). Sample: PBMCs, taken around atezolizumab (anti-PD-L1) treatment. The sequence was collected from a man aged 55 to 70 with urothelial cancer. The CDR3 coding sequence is TGCGCCAGCAGCTTGCGGGTGGGAGGGGCGAACACTGAAGCTTTCTTT. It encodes CASSLRVGGANTEAFF.